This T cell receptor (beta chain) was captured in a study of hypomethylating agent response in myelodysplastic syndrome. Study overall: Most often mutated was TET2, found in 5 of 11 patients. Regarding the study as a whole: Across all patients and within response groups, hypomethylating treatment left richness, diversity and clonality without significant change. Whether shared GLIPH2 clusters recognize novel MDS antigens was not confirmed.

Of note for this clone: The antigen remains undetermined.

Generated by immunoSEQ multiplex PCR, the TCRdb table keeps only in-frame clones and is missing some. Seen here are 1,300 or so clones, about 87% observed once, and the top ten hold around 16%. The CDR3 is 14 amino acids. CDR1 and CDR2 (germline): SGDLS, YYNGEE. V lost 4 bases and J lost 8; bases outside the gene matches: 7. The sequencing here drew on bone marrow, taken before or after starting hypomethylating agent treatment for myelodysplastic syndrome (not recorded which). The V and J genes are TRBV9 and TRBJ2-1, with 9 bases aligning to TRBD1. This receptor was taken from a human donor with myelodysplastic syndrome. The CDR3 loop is CASSPRQGGYEQFF. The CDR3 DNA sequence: TGTGCCAGCAGCCCTCGACAGGGGGGCTATGAGCAGTTCTTC.